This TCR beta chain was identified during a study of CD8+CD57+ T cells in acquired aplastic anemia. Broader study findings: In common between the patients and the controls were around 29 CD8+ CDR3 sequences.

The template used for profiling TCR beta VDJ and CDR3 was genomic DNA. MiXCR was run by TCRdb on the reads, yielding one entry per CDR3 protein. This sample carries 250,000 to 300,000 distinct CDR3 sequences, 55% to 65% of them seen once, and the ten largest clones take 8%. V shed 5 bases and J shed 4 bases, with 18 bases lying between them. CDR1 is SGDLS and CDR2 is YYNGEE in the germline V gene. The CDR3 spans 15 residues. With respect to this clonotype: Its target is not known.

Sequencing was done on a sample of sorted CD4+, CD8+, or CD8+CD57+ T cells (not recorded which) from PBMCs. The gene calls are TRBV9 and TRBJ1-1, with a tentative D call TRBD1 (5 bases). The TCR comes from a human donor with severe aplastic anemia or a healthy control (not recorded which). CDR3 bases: TGTGCCAGCAGTCTTGATACTCTCAGGGCCACTGAAGCTTTCTTT. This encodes CASSLDTLRATEAFF.